The 8 T cell receptor beta chains in this list originate from one sample, sequenced in a study of T cells in Graves' hyperthyroidism and ophthalmopathy. TCR beta CDR3 region amplification was performed from RNA transcripts. TCR CDR3 underwent first-round RT-PCR with the HTBI primer set. TCRdb reprocessed the multiplex PCR reads via MiXCR and lists one record per CDR3 protein. The sample has 550,000 to 600,000 distinct CDR3 sequences; approximately 44% are singletons. The specimen sequenced was peripheral blood or thyroid tissue (not recorded which). All receptors derive from an adult woman with Graves' disease, either hyperthyroidism or ophthalmopathy (not recorded which).

Comment on this clonotype: Compared with germline, one end of the junction differs, possibly owing to a read error. The rearrangement links TRBV2 to TRBJ1-3; no firm D call. The CDR3 length is 14 residues. CDR1 and CDR2 from the germline V gene are SNHLY and FYNNEI. This CDR3 reads CASSEASSGNTIYF. CDR3 nucleotide sequence: TGTGCTAGCAGTGAAGCTAGCTCTGGAAACACCATATATTTT.

This clonotype was counted between two and nine times. The chain employs TRBV7-9 and TRBJ1-1; 7 positions agree with TRBD1. With 5 bases clipped from V and 4 bases from J, the junction kept 7 bases outside the gene matches. CDR3 length: 14 amino acids. In germline, CDR1 is SEHNR, CDR2 FQNEAQ (reference sequence). CDR3 region: CASSPGAGGTEAFF. CDR3 nucleotides: TGTGCCAGCAGCCCCGGGGCAGGGGGCACTGAAGCTTTCTTT.

This clonotype was picked up many times. The chain links TRBV5-1 to TRBJ1-2, with 7 bases fitting TRBD1. This CDR3 region has 15 residues. The germline V gene has CDR1 SGHRS and CDR2 YFSETQ. The trim removed 2 bases at V and 4 bases at J, leaving 8 bases unmatched. The CDR3 is CASSFLGGGGYGYTF. For the CDR3, the DNA is TGCGCCAGCAGCTTCTTAGGGGGCGGTGGCTATGGCTACACCTTC. Full variable domain (rest looked up from reference TRBV5-1 and TRBJ1-2): KAGVTQTPRYLIKTRGQQVTLSCSPISGHRSVSWYQQTPGQGLQFLFEYFSETQRNKGNFPGRFSGRQFSNSRSEMNVSTLELGDSALYLCASSFLGGGGYGYTFGSGTRLTVV.

As for this clonotype: Germline is not matched at one junction end, which may reflect a read error. V gene TRBV12-3 or TRBV12-4 combines with J gene TRBJ1-3; no clear D. The CDR3 is 14 residues long. This CDR3 is CASSFGGTGNTLYF. In DNA form, the CDR3 reads TGTGCCAGCAGTTTCGGTGGAACTGGAAACACCTTATATTTT.

This rearrangement joins TRBV2 to TRBJ1-6; tentatively, D is TRBD1 (5 bases). CDR3 size: 15 residues. V was shortened by 6 bases and J by 9 bases, with 18 bases between the two germline ends. CDR1 and CDR2 from the germline V gene are SNHLY and FYNNEI. The CDR3 bases are TGTGCCAGCAGCCCTAGCGGGAGGGACGGTTCACCCCTCCACTTT. This translates into CASSPSGRDGSPLHF.

This chain joins TRBV2 and TRBJ2-1; 8 nucleotides line up with TRBD2. From germline, CDR1 is SNHLY and CDR2 FYNNEI. This CDR3 comprises 15 residues. V gave up 4 bases and J gave up 5 bases; unmatched junction bases: 7. CDR3 sequence reads: CASSVGTSPHNEQFF. DNA of the CDR3: TGTGCCAGCAGTGTGGGGACTAGTCCCCACAATGAGCAGTTCTTC.

This rearrangement joins TRBV7-9 to TRBJ1-1; D ambiguous. Trimming pared 3 bases from V and 9 bases from J, leaving 14 bases between. This CDR3 is 13 amino acids long. The germline V gene encodes CDR1 SEHNR and CDR2 FQNEAQ (reference sequence). The CDR3: CASSLTVARQAFF. As DNA, the CDR3 is TGTGCCAGCAGCTTGACCGTGGCACGACAAGCTTTCTTT.

At least ten counts were recorded for this clonotype. The CDR3 reads CASSTDSYAEAFF. The CDR3, as DNA: TGTGCCAGTAGTACAGACAGTTATGCTGAAGCTTTCTTT. V gene TRBV19 combines with J gene TRBJ1-1; tentatively, D is TRBD1 (5 bases). V was clipped by 4 bases and J by 6 bases, with 12 bases between them. Germline V gene sequence: CDR1 LNHDA, CDR2 SQIVND (reference sequence). The CDR3 spans 13 residues.